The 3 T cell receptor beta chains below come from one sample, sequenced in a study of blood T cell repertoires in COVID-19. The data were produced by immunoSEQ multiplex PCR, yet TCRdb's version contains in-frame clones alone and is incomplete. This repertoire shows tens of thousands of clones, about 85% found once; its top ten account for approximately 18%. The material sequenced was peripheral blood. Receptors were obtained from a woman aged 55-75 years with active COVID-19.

DNA for the CDR3: TGCAGTGCTCCCCAGTTTGGTACGCAGTATTTT. It encodes CSAPQFGTQYF. The chain employs TRBV20-1 and TRBJ2-3; D gene ambiguous. This CDR3 region has 11 residues. Between the trimmed V and J ends, which lost 5 bases and 8 bases, there was a span of 11 bases. The germline CDR1 and CDR2 sequences are DFQATT and SNEGSKA (reference sequence).

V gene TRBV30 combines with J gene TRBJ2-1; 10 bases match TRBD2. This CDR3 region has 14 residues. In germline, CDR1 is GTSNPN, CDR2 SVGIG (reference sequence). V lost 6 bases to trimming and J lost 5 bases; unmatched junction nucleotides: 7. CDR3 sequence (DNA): TGTGCCTGCTCCGGGACTAGCGTACACAATGAGCAGTTCTTC. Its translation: CACSGTSVHNEQFF.

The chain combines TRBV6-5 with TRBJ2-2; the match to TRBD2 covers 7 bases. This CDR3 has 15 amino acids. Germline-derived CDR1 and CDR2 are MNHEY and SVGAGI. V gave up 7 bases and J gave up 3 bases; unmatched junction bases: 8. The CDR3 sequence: CASNTDAGDTGELFF. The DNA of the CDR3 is TGTGCCAGCAATACGGACGCGGGGGACACCGGGGAGCTGTTTTTT.